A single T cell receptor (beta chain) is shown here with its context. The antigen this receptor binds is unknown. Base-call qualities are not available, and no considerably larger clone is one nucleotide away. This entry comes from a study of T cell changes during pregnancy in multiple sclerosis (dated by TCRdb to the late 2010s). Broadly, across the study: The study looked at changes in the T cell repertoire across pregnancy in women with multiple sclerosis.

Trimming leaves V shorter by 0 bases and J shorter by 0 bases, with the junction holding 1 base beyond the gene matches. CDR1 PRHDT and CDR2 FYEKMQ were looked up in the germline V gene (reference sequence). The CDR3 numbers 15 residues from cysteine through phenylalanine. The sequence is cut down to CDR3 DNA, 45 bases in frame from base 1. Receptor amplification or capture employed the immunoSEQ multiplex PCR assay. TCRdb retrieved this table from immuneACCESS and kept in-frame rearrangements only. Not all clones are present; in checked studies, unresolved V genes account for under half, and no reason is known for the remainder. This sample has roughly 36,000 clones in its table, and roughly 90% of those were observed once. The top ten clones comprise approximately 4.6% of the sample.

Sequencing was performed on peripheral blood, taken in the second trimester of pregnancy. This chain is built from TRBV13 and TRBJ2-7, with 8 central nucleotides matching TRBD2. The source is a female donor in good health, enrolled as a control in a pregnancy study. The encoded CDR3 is CASSLGTSVSYEQYF. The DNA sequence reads TGTGCCAGCAGCTTAGGGACTAGCGTCTCCTACGAGCAGTACTTC.